These 15 T cell receptor beta chains originate from one sample sequenced in a study of Ad26.COV2.S vaccination and SARS-CoV-2 variants. The assay was immunoSEQ multiplex PCR, and TCRdb's table has in-frame clones only and misses some. The table lists about 94,000 clones, about four fifths of them singletons, with 16% in the top ten. The sample here was peripheral blood, taken after recovery from COVID-19. The receptors stem from a human donor who had recovered from COVID-19.

This clone showed up just a few times. The rearrangement uses TRBV28 and TRBJ1-1; D is unclear. CDR3 length: 13 residues. The V and J ends lost 5 bases and 11 bases respectively, with 18 bases between them. Germline CDR1 and CDR2: MDHEN and SYDVKM. CDR3 loop: CASSPRLSTSAFF. In nucleotides, the CDR3 is TGTGCCAGCAGTCCTCGGTTATCGACATCGGCTTTCTTT.

The chain joins TRBV5-1 to TRBJ2-1; D unresolved. The CDR3 consists of 13 residues. Looked up from germline, CDR1 is SGHRS and CDR2 is YFSETQ. Between the trimmed V and J ends, which lost 0 bases and 8 bases, there was a span of 9 bases. The CDR3 DNA reads TGCGCCAGCAGCTTGGGAGGTGTCGATGAGCAGTTCTTC. It yields the protein CASSLGGVDEQFF. Drawing the rest from reference TRBV5-1 and TRBJ2-1, the complete variable domain is KAGVTQTPRYLIKTRGQQVTLSCSPISGHRSVSWYQQTPGQGLQFLFEYFSETQRNKGNFPGRFSGRQFSNSRSEMNVSTLELGDSALYLCASSLGGVDEQFFGPGTRLTVL.

The J gene is TRBJ2-7, the V gene TRBV9; perhaps D is TRBD1 or TRBD2 (6 bases each). This CDR3 contains 13 residues. CDR1 and CDR2 from the germline V gene are SGDLS and YYNGEE. V lost 3 bases and J lost 5, with 12 bases in between. CDR3 DNA: TGTGCCAGCAGCGGGACGAGGGGGGACGAGCAGTACTTC. Its translation is CASSGTRGDEQYF.

This chain links TRBV7-2 with TRBJ1-3, with TRBD1 as a possible D gene (5 bases). Per germline, CDR1 SGHTA and CDR2 FQGNSA. V lost 2 bases, J lost 2 bases, and 16 bases lay in between. The CDR3 is 17 amino acids. The chain's CDR3 is CASSLSSGVTAGNTIYF. CDR3 nucleotides: TGTGCCAGCAGCTTAAGTTCGGGGGTCACAGCTGGAAACACCATATATTTT.

This clone has just a few counts. The V and J genes are TRBV28 and TRBJ2-2, with D possibly TRBD1 on 6 matching bases. The germline V and J ends were trimmed by 3 bases and 5 bases, with 16 bases remaining between them. Germline V gene lookup returns CDR1 MDHEN and CDR2 SYDVKM. The CDR3 loop spans 16 amino acids. The CDR3 here is CASSFNRDLRTGELFF. CDR3 nucleotide sequence: TGTGCCAGCAGTTTCAACAGGGACCTGAGAACCGGGGAGCTGTTTTTT.

This clone has only a few counts. The chain uses TRBV10-2 and TRBJ2-7; D is undetermined. This CDR3 region has 14 residues. CDR1 WSHSY and CDR2 SAAADI come from the germline V gene. Trimming left V 8 bases short and J 2 bases short, with 16 bases between. CDR3 in amino acids: CASRAAEIPYEQYF. CDR3 nucleotides: TGCGCCAGCCGTGCGGCCGAAATCCCCTACGAGCAGTACTTC.

This clone turned up a few times. This chain uses TRBV7-8 with TRBJ2-7; 10 bases agree with TRBD1. This CDR3 spans 15 amino acids. Unmatched junction bases numbered 4, after V lost 2 bases and J lost 3 bases. The germline V gene encodes CDR1 SGHVS and CDR2 FQNEAQ. The CDR3 DNA sequence: TGTGCCAGCAGCTTAAGGACAGGGGGTTTCTACGAGCAGTACTTC. Its translation: CASSLRTGGFYEQYF. Looking up the rest from reference TRBV7-8 and TRBJ2-7 gives the full variable domain: GAGVSQSPRYKVAKRGQDVALRCDPISGHVSLFWYQQALGQGPEFLTYFQNEAQLDKSGLPSDRFFAERPEGSVSTLKIQRTQQEDSAVYLCASSLRTGGFYEQYFGPGTRLTVT.

V usage is TRBV10-1 and J usage is TRBJ2-1; the D call may be TRBD1 or TRBD2 (6 bases each). The CDR3 runs 15 residues. The V gene's germline CDR1 is WNHNN and CDR2 SYGVQD (reference sequence). With 8 bases removed from V and 7 bases from J, the gap between germline ends came to 21 bases. The CDR3: CASAPPGAGRNEQFF. The CDR3 DNA reads TGCGCCAGCGCACCACCGGGGGCTGGGAGGAATGAGCAGTTCTTC.

The chain carries TRBV28 and TRBJ1-1; the match to TRBD1 covers 7 bases. The CDR3 loop spans 16 amino acids. CDR1 and CDR2 (germline): MDHEN, SYDVKM. After removal of 4 bases from V and 0 bases from J, the junction contained 8 bases not matched to a gene. The CDR3 region has the DNA TGTGCCAGCAGTTCGCGGACAGGTCCTTTGAACACTGAAGCTTTCTTT. Protein: CASSSRTGPLNTEAFF.

J is TRBJ1-2 and V is TRBV7-8, with D hard to call. Germline V lookup: CDR1 SGHVS, CDR2 FQNEAQ. The CDR3 contains 13 residues. V lost 4 bases and J 8 bases, leaving 14 bases between the germline ends. The CDR3 is CASSSQQVEGYTF. The CDR3 nucleotides are TGTGCCAGCAGCTCCCAGCAGGTAGAAGGCTACACCTTC.

V gene TRBV14 combines with J gene TRBJ2-7; D may match TRBD1 or TRBD2 (5 bases each). The germline V gene encodes CDR1 SGHDN and CDR2 FVKESK. The V and J ends lost 4 bases and 11 bases respectively, with 18 bases between them. CDR3 size: 13 residues. The CDR3 DNA is TGTGCCAGCAGCCTCCAAAGGCCCGGGACGGAGTACTTC. It translates to CASSLQRPGTEYF. Combining the CDR3 with reference TRBV14 and TRBJ2-7 gives the whole variable domain EAGVTQFPSHSVIEKGQTVTLRCDPISGHDNLYWYRRVMGKEIKFLLHFVKESKQDESGMPNNRFLAERTGGTYSTLKVQPAELEDSGVYFCASSLQRPGTEYFGPGTRLTVT.

This chain connects TRBV11-3 to TRBJ2-3, with D possibly being TRBD1 (6 bases). Trimming removed 4 bases from V and 0 bases from J, with 17 bases in between. Looked up from germline, CDR1 is SGHNT and CDR2 is YENEEA. CDR3 size: 17 residues. The CDR3 is CASSSYWDTFSTDTQYF. The CDR3 DNA is TGTGCCAGCAGCTCTTATTGGGACACTTTTAGCACAGATACGCAGTATTTT.

V gene TRBV6-5 combines with J gene TRBJ2-7; 7 nucleotides line up with TRBD2. CDR1 and CDR2 (germline): MNHEY, SVGAGI. This CDR3 comprises 15 residues. The V gene end was trimmed by 6 bases and the J gene end by 4 bases; junction bases not matched to a gene: 12. The CDR3 is CASRGVLAGVYEQYF. CDR3 sequence (DNA): TGTGCCAGCAGAGGGGTCTTGGCGGGAGTATACGAGCAGTACTTC.

On this clone: One end of the junction fails to match germline, which may point to a read error. The chain employs TRBV28 and TRBJ1-6; 12 bases match TRBD1. In germline, CDR1 is MDHEN, CDR2 SYDVKM. The CDR3 is made up of 16 amino acids. Written as DNA, the CDR3 is TGCTCCAGTCGTCGGGACAGGGGGCCTAAAAATTCACCCCTCCACTTT. It codes for CSSRRDRGPKNSPLHF.

The CDR3 DNA reads as TGCGCCAGCAGCTTAAACAGTATGAACACTGAAGCTTTCTTT. This codes for CASSLNSMNTEAFF. This sequence joins TRBV5-1 and TRBJ1-1, with D unresolved. There are 14 residues in the CDR3. V was cut by 2 bases and J by 0 bases, with 8 bases left in between. CDR1 and CDR2 from the germline V gene are SGHRS and YFSETQ.